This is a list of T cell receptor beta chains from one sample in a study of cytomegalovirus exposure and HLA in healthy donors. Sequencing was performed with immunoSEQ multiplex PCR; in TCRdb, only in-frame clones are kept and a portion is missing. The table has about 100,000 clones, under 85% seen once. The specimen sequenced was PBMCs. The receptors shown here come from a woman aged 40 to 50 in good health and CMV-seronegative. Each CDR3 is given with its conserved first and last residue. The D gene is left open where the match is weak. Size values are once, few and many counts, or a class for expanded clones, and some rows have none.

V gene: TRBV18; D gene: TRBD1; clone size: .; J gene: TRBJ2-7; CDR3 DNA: TGTGCCAGCTCACCCAACGACCCGACAGGGGGCGACGAGCAGTACTTC; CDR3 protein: CASSPNDPTGGDEQYF
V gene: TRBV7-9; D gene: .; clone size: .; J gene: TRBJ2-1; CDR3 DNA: TGTGCCAGCAACTGGGAGAATGAGCAGTTCTTC; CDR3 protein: CASNWENEQFF
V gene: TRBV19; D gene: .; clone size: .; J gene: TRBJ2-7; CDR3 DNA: TGTGCCAGTAGTATCACACAGGGAATGTACGAGCAGTACTTC; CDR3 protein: CASSITQGMYEQYF
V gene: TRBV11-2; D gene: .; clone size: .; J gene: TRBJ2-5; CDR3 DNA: TGTGCCAGCAGCTTAGGAGGCGCCTGGGGGGGCCGAGAGACCCAGTACTTC; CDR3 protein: CASSLGGAWGGRETQYF
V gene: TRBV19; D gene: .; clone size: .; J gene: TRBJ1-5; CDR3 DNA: TGTGCCACCCCATCCCAGGGGACCCAGCCCCAGCATTTT; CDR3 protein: CATPSQGTQPQHF
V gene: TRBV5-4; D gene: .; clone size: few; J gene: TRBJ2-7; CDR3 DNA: TGTGCCAGCAGCTTATCGCAGGGCAGCTCCTACGAGCAGTACTTC; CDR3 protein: CASSLSQGSSYEQYF
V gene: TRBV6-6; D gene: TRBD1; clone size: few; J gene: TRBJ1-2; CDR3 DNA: TGTGCCAGCAGTTACTCACCAGGGGGCAATGGCTACACCTTC; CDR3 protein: CASSYSPGGNGYTF
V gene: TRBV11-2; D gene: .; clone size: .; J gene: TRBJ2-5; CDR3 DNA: TGTGCCAGTGGGTCGAAGGAGCAGTACTTC; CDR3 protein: CASGSKEQYF
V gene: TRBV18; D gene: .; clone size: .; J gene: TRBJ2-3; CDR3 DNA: TGTGCCAGCTCGCGGGGACTCTCTCCCTCCCCAATGGATACGCAGTATTTT; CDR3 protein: CASSRGLSPSPMDTQYF
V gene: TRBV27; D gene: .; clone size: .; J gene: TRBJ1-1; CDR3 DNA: TGTGCCAGCAGTTTTGGGGGGATGAACACTGAAGCTTTCTTT; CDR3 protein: CASSFGGMNTEAFF
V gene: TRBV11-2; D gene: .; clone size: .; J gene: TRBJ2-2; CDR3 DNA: TGTGCCAGCAGCACCTTACAGGGCACGAACACCGGGGAGCTGTTTTTT; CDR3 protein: CASSTLQGTNTGELFF
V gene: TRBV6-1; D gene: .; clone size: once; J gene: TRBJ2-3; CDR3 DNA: TGTGCCAGCAGTTCATCACTCCAGGGGATAGATACGCAGTATTTT; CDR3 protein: CASSSSLQGIDTQYF
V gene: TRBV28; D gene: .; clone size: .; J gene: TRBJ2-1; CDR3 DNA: TGTGCCAGCAGTTTAGGGGGGAGATATGAGCAGTTCTTC; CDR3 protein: CASSLGGRYEQFF
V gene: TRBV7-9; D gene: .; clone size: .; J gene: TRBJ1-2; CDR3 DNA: TGTTCCAGCAGGCCTGGGGCAGGTTACAACTATGGCTACACCTTC; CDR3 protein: CSSRPGAGYNYGYTF